The 26 T cell receptor beta chains below all came from one sample that was sequenced in a study of cytomegalovirus exposure and HLA in healthy donors. This PCR relied on a set of 60 Vbeta primers and 13 Jbeta primers. Clones were sequenced by immunoSEQ multiplex PCR, and TCRdb holds only the in-frame ones, with some missing. The sample has over 95,000 clones; around 77% are singletons. Sequencing input: PBMCs. All receptors derive from a man aged 35-49 years in good health and CMV-seronegative.

The CDR3 DNA reads TGCGCCAGCAGTGAGCCCGGGACAGGCACCACCTACGAGCAGTACTTC. It encodes CASSEPGTGTTYEQYF. The chain joins TRBV10-2 to TRBJ2-7, with 8 nucleotides matching TRBD1. V lost 2 bases, J lost 2 bases, and 8 bases stayed unmatched. CDR1 is WSHSY and CDR2 is SAAADI in the germline V gene. This CDR3 is built from 16 residues.

The V and J genes are TRBV28 and TRBJ1-5; D might be TRBD1 (5 bases). V was cut by 10 bases and J by 6 bases, with 16 bases left in between. The length of the CDR3 is 13 residues. Germline-derived CDR1 and CDR2 are MDHEN and SYDVKM. CDR3 amino acids: CATGGGRGQPQHF. CDR3 nucleotide sequence: TGTGCCACCGGGGGAGGCAGAGGTCAGCCCCAGCATTTT.

This rearrangement joins TRBV28 to TRBJ2-3; 10 bases match TRBD2. CDR3 length: 19 residues. The V segment lost 5 bases and the J segment 2 bases; nucleotides outside the gene matches: 16. Germline V CDR1 and CDR2: MDHEN, SYDVKM. CDR3 sequence (DNA): TGTGCCAGCAGTCCAACCCCGGGGCTAGCGGGAGACGTCACAGATACGCAGTATTTT. This codes for CASSPTPGLAGDVTDTQYF.

J is TRBJ1-5 and V is TRBV10-3; D is unresolved. Germline V gene sequence: CDR1 ENHRY, CDR2 SYGVKD. V lost 0 bases and J lost 0, with 15 bases in between. The CDR3 is made up of 18 amino acids. The CDR3 nucleotides are TGTGCCATCAGTGAGTCCGGAGGGCGGTCGCATAGCAATCAGCCCCAGCATTTT. Protein sequence: CAISESGGRSHSNQPQHF.

This sequence joins TRBV5-1 and TRBJ2-3, with TRBD2 identical over 14 bases. CDR1 and CDR2 from the germline V gene are SGHRS and YFSETQ. The CDR3 loop spans 17 amino acids. Trimming removed 0 bases from V and 5 bases from J; junction bases left unmatched: 5. CDR3 nucleotide sequence: TGCGCCAGCAGCTTGGGGGGGACTAGCGGGAGTGAAGATACGCAGTATTTT. Its translation is CASSLGGTSGSEDTQYF.

This sequence joins TRBV6-5 and TRBJ2-3; D unresolved. The germline CDR1 and CDR2 sequences are MNHEY and SVGAGI. Trimming pared 4 bases from V and 8 bases from J, leaving 13 bases between. The CDR3 runs to 13 residues. The CDR3 spells CASSSNSPGTQYF. The CDR3 nucleotides are TGTGCCAGCAGTTCAAACAGCCCCGGTACGCAGTATTTT.

This clone is judged medium-sized. V is TRBV6-1 and J is TRBJ2-2, with D possibly being TRBD2 (6 bases). Germline V lookup: CDR1 MNHNS, CDR2 SASEGT. The CDR3 sequence is 16 residues long. V gave up 1 base and J gave up 7 bases, with 16 bases separating them. The CDR3 reads CASSEELAGLGGELFF. CDR3 sequence (DNA): TGTGCCAGCAGTGAAGAACTAGCCGGCTTGGGCGGGGAGCTGTTTTTT.

The chain uses TRBV18 and TRBJ2-7; tentative D call: TRBD2 (6 bases). This CDR3 has 14 amino acids. The V end was cut by 3 bases, the J end by 5 bases, with 14 bases between. Germline CDR1 KGHSH, CDR2 LQKENI. The CDR3 reads CASSPGSGHNEQYF. In DNA form, the CDR3 reads TGTGCCAGCTCACCGGGTAGCGGACACAACGAGCAGTACTTC.

This chain uses TRBV15 with TRBJ1-5; D gene unclear. The CDR3 loop spans 16 amino acids. The V gene lost 0 bases and the J gene lost 3 bases, with 12 bases spanning the gap. Germline values: CDR1 LNHNV, CDR2 YYDKDF (reference sequence). Written as DNA, the CDR3 is TGTGCCACCAGCAGAGATCACGAGGGTCCCAATCAGCCCCAGCATTTT. This sequence encodes CATSRDHEGPNQPQHF.

The V and J genes are TRBV30 and TRBJ2-7; D is perhaps TRBD1 (6 bases). The germline CDR1 and CDR2 sequences are GTSNPN and SVGIG (reference sequence). V lost 3 bases and J lost 5, with 11 bases in between. This CDR3 has 12 amino acids. CDR3 sequence reads: CAWRAGQNEQYF. For the CDR3, the DNA is TGTGCCTGGAGGGCTGGACAGAACGAGCAGTACTTC.

The chain carries TRBV30 and TRBJ2-7; 15 bases are shared with TRBD2. Germline trimming cut 0 bases from V and 7 bases from J; bases unmatched to any gene: 4. Germline assignment: CDR1 GTSNPN and CDR2 SVGIG (reference sequence). The CDR3 sequence is 15 residues long. CDR3 bases: TGTGCCTGGAGTGTATGGACTAGCGGGAGGGTTGAGCAGTACTTC. Its protein is CAWSVWTSGRVEQYF.

The J gene is TRBJ2-7, the V gene TRBV11-2; D is unclear. V lost 0 bases to trimming and J lost 6 bases, with 6 bases between them. The CDR3 has 12 amino acids. CDR1 and CDR2 (germline): SGHAT, FQNNGV. The CDR3 sequence is CASSLEGSEQYF. DNA of the CDR3: TGTGCCAGCAGCTTAGAGGGCTCCGAGCAGTACTTC.

This clone was observed a single time. The chain is built from TRBV14 and TRBJ2-1, with D possibly being TRBD2 (6 bases). Trimming removed 1 base from V and 7 bases from J, with 14 bases in between. The CDR3 is made up of 15 amino acids. Germline V gene lookup returns CDR1 SGHDN and CDR2 FVKESK. The CDR3 sequence is CASSQGGSGSNEQFF. The DNA for the CDR3 is TGTGCCAGCAGCCAAGGTGGAAGCGGGTCTAATGAGCAGTTCTTC.

The chain links TRBV19 to TRBJ2-6; maybe TRBD2 (5 bases). The CDR3 consists of 17 residues. The V end lost 6 bases, the J end lost 2 bases, and 17 bases lay between the germline ends. Germline values: CDR1 LNHDA, CDR2 SQIVND (reference sequence). The CDR3 spells CASSIYEGRAGANVLTF. The CDR3 DNA is TGTGCCAGTAGCATATACGAGGGCCGGGCTGGGGCCAACGTCCTGACTTTC.

The rearrangement uses TRBV5-1 and TRBJ2-5; 9 bases match TRBD2. CDR3 length equals 16 residues. The V gene's germline CDR1 is SGHRS and CDR2 YFSETQ. V shed 2 bases and J 5 bases; nucleotides not matched to a gene: 10. The CDR3: CASSFSASGVWETQYF. The CDR3 coding sequence is TGCGCCAGCAGCTTTTCCGCTAGCGGGGTCTGGGAGACCCAGTACTTC.

The chain is built from TRBV7-2 and TRBJ1-2, with D unresolved. Between the trimmed V and J ends, which lost 5 bases and 8 bases, there was a span of 12 bases. The germline gives CDR1 SGHTA, CDR2 FQGNSA. This CDR3 is 12 amino acids long. CDR3 loop: CASSPRTGGYTF. The CDR3 DNA reads as TGTGCCAGCAGCCCCCGGACGGGAGGCTACACCTTC.

The J gene is TRBJ2-3, the V gene TRBV9, with D hard to call. The V gene lost 0 bases and the J gene lost 1 base, with 3 bases spanning the gap. The germline V gene encodes CDR1 SGDLS and CDR2 YYNGEE. The CDR3 contains 13 residues. The CDR3 protein is CASSVGGTDTQYF. Here the CDR3 DNA reads TGTGCCAGCAGCGTAGGCGGCACAGATACGCAGTATTTT.

V usage is TRBV28 and J usage is TRBJ1-4; TRBD1 might be the D (5 bases). V was pared by 6 bases and J by 8 bases, with 16 bases between. CDR3 length: 14 amino acids. Germline-derived CDR1 and CDR2 are MDHEN and SYDVKM. CDR3 nucleotides: TGTGCCAGCAGGCCCACGGGGGAAAGGGAAAAACTGTTTTTT. Translation: CASRPTGEREKLFF.

In this sample, this clone turned up a few times. V is TRBV6-5 and J is TRBJ1-1; 7 nucleotides match TRBD1. The CDR3 is 13 amino acids. CDR1 MNHEY and CDR2 SVGAGI come from the germline V gene. The ends lost 6 bases at V and 5 bases at J; junction bases unmatched: 6. CDR3 residues: CASRRQGLTEAFF. CDR3 coding DNA: TGTGCCAGCAGGAGACAGGGTTTAACTGAAGCTTTCTTT.

This clone came up a few times. The chain has TRBV5-4 and TRBJ2-2; 7 nucleotides line up with TRBD1. After removal of 0 bases from V and 4 bases from J, the junction contained 3 bases not matched to a gene. This CDR3 has 15 amino acids. Looked up from germline, CDR1 is SGHNT and CDR2 is YYREEE (reference sequence). The CDR3 spells CASSLANRGTGELFF. The CDR3 DNA reads TGTGCCAGCAGCTTGGCCAACAGGGGCACCGGGGAGCTGTTTTTT.

The chain carries TRBV28 and TRBJ1-2, with a weak D call TRBD1 (6 bases). CDR3 length equals 14 residues. Germline values: CDR1 MDHEN, CDR2 SYDVKM. V was clipped by 6 bases and J by 1 base, with 12 bases between them. CDR3 nucleotides: TGTGCCAGCAGCCGAGGGACATTTAACTATGGCTACACCTTC. Amino acid sequence: CASSRGTFNYGYTF.

The V call is TRBV19, the J call TRBJ2-6; TRBD1 might be the D (5 bases). Germline-derived CDR1 and CDR2 are LNHDA and SQIVND (reference sequence). The CDR3 runs to 15 residues. Trimming left V 5 bases short and J 1 base short, with 9 bases between. CDR3 residues: CASSQPGSGANVLTF. The CDR3 DNA reads TGTGCCAGTAGTCAACCAGGGTCTGGGGCCAACGTCCTGACTTTC.

This rearrangement joins TRBV6-5 to TRBJ2-2; TRBD1 agrees at 8 bases. Germline CDR1 is MNHEY and CDR2 is SVGAGI. V dropped 4 bases and J dropped 8; count of bases not matched to a gene: 9. The CDR3 totals 15 residues. DNA of the CDR3: TGTGCCAGCAGTTTTGGCAGGGGGCGACCGGGGGAGCTGTTTTTT. Translation gives CASSFGRGRPGELFF.

The chain recombines TRBV7-8 with TRBJ2-6; 8 nucleotides agree with TRBD1. Germline trimming cut 4 bases from V and 4 bases from J; bases unmatched to any gene: 6. The CDR3 consists of 16 residues. CDR1 and CDR2 (germline): SGHVS, FQNEAQ. CDR3 sequence (DNA): TGTGCCAGCAGCTCGCGGACAGGGCTGGGGGCCAACGTCCTGACTTTC. Translated, it gives CASSSRTGLGANVLTF.

V is TRBV28 and J is TRBJ2-7; D is unclear. Germline values: CDR1 MDHEN, CDR2 SYDVKM. This CDR3 spans 11 amino acids. V was shortened by 6 bases and J by 7 bases, with 10 bases between the two germline ends. In nucleotides, the CDR3 is TGTGCCAGCAGCCGTCTACGTGAGCAGTACTTC. Its translation: CASSRLREQYF.

The genes are TRBV19 and TRBJ1-6, with a tentative D call TRBD1 (6 bases). Trimming shortened V by 8 bases and J by 6 bases, and 11 bases separated the two germline ends. The CDR3 is made up of 13 amino acids. Germline CDR1 reads LNHDA; CDR2 reads SQIVND (reference sequence). The CDR3 coding sequence is TGTGCCAGTCGCACAGGGTTTAATTCACCCCTCCACTTT. As protein: CASRTGFNSPLHF.